The source of this TCR beta chain is a study of cytomegalovirus exposure and HLA in healthy donors. Per the germline V gene, CDR1 is SGHTA and CDR2 is FQGNSA. V lost 5 bases, J lost 7 bases, and 15 bases stayed unmatched. The length of the CDR3 is 17 residues. Overall study findings and caveats: In a later analysis, an Asian-associated ancestry cluster reportedly showed fewer N-insertions than the roughly 650-donor mean. An analysis done earlier found most TCR beta V segments productive about 90% or about 30% of the time.

The PCR contained 60 Vbeta and 13 Jbeta primers. The repertoire was sequenced with immunoSEQ multiplex PCR; TCRdb's copy has only in-frame clones and lacks some. The sample consists of around 100,000 clones, 55% to 65% of them appearing once. Concerning this clone: The antigen is not known.

This chain links TRBV7-2 with TRBJ2-1; TRBD1 matches at 9 bases. The sample taken for sequencing was PBMCs. The source is a woman younger than 45 in good health and CMV-seronegative. In DNA form, the CDR3 reads TGTGCCAGCAGCCCGTGGGGGTCGGGACAGGGTCGGAATGAGCAGTTCTTC. It yields the protein CASSPWGSGQGRNEQFF.